The entry that follows covers one TCR beta chain sequence. The target antigen is unknown. Here immunoSEQ multiplex PCR was the method, and the copy in TCRdb shows in-frame clones only, minus some. This repertoire shows some 110,000 clones, roughly 84% found once; its top ten account for roughly 0.9%. The CDR3 contains 14 residues. The V end lost 3 bases, the J end lost 1 base, and 8 bases lay between the germline ends. CDR1 and CDR2 from the germline V gene are ENHRY and SYGVKD. The sample originates from a study of graft-versus-host responses after intestinal transplantation. Study conclusions and caveats: Recipient marrow showed GvH clones, some seen first in ileum or blood.

This material consisted of unstimulated CD4+ T cells sorted from spleen or lymph node cells, taken before intestinal transplant. This sequence originates from a human donor who received an intestinal transplant. The rearrangement uses TRBV10-3 and TRBJ2-3; D might be TRBD1 or TRBD2, each matching 5 bases. The CDR3 here is CAISEGERTDTQYF. In nucleotides, the CDR3 is TGTGCCATCAGTGAAGGGGAGCGCACAGATACGCAGTATTTT.